A selection of T cell receptor beta chains follows, all from one sample in a study of blood T cell repertoires in COVID-19. Measured with immunoSEQ multiplex PCR; TCRdb has only the in-frame clones, and not every one. The sample lists a few hundred thousand clones, 70% to 90% seen once, with more than 0.7% in the top ten. What was sequenced was peripheral blood. These receptors were collected from a man aged 18 to 29 with COVID-19, enrolled during active disease. Each CDR3 is given with its conserved first and last residue. The order of the fields is D gene, V gene, clone size, J gene, CDR3 protein, CDR3 DNA. A D gene is named only where the DNA matches it firmly. Not all rows give a size; the values are once, few, many and, for expanded clones, a class.

TRBD2	TRBV7-3	NA	TRBJ2-3	CASSALGTSGQDTQYF	TGTGCCAGCAGCGCACTAGGGACTAGCGGGCAAGATACGCAGTATTTT
NA	TRBV5-1	NA	TRBJ2-2	CASRITNTGELFF	TGCGCCAGCAGGATCACAAACACCGGGGAGCTGTTTTTT
NA	TRBV27	NA	TRBJ1-2	CASGYTTGSGYTF	TGTGCCAGCGGGTATACTACAGGGTCTGGCTACACCTTC
TRBD2	TRBV3-1/TRBV3-2	NA	TRBJ2-2	CASSQAMSLAGGPLIF	TGTGCCAGCAGCCAAGCCATGTCGCTAGCGGGGGGCCCCCTGATTTTT
TRBD2	TRBV18	once	TRBJ2-6	CASSPVAGAESGANVLTF	TGTGCCAGCTCACCAGTGGCGGGAGCTGAATCTGGGGCCAACGTCCTGACTTTC
NA	TRBV6-1	NA	TRBJ2-3	CASSEPDVTAKTDTQYF	TGTGCCAGCAGTGAACCCGACGTGACAGCTAAAACAGATACGCAGTATTTT
TRBD1	TRBV5-6	few	TRBJ2-7	CASSLEGAMRHREQYF	TGTGCCAGCAGCTTAGAGGGGGCGATGCGGCATAGGGAGCAGTACTTC
NA	TRBV19	NA	TRBJ1-5	CASSIMEGPQHF	TGTGCCAGTAGTATTATGGAGGGGCCCCAGCATTTT
NA	TRBV7-9	NA	TRBJ1-2	CASSLAHPSGSNF	TGTGCCAGCAGCTTAGCGCACCCCTCAGGCTCGAACTTC
TRBD2	TRBV7-6	NA	TRBJ2-1	CASSLVGTSGYNEQFF	TGTGCCAGCAGCTTAGTTGGGACTAGCGGGTACAATGAGCAGTTCTTC
TRBD1	TRBV29-1	NA	TRBJ2-4	CSVQGAVDIQYF	TGCAGCGTACAGGGGGCGGTAGACATTCAGTACTTC
TRBD2	TRBV18	NA	TRBJ2-1	CASSPRVTSGKYNEQFF	TGTGCCAGCTCACCACGGGTGACTAGCGGTAAATACAATGAGCAGTTCTTC
NA	TRBV19	NA	TRBJ1-1	CASSIYESGAEKAFF	TGTGCCAGTAGTATCTATGAGTCAGGGGCGGAGAAAGCTTTCTTT
NA	TRBV25-1	NA	TRBJ2-3	CASSDSLRSQRNTDTQYF	TGTGCCAGCAGTGACTCCCTCAGGAGCCAGCGGAACACAGATACGCAGTATTTT
TRBD1	TRBV5-6	few	TRBJ1-1	CATAPGQALNTEAFF	TGTGCCACCGCCCCGGGACAGGCCTTGAACACTGAAGCTTTCTTT
TRBD1	TRBV2	NA	TRBJ2-1	CASSKDRGVHNEQFF	TGTGCCAGCAGTAAGGACAGGGGTGTGCACAATGAGCAGTTCTTC
NA	TRBV5-1	NA	TRBJ2-7	CASSFPGYEQYF	TGCGCCAGCAGCTTCCCAGGGTACGAGCAGTACTTC
NA	TRBV10-1	NA	TRBJ2-5	CATNRDLQETQYF	TGCGCCACAAATCGGGACTTACAAGAGACCCAGTACTTC
TRBD2	TRBV5-8	NA	TRBJ2-1	CASSLPAGSKLYNEQFF	TGTGCCAGCAGCTTGCCAGCGGGGTCGAAACTTTACAATGAGCAGTTCTTC
NA	TRBV10-3	NA	TRBJ1-2	CAISEIDTDYGYTF	TGTGCCATCAGTGAAATAGATACAGACTATGGCTACACCTTC
NA	TRBV6-5	NA	TRBJ1-2	CASSYDRYGYTF	TGTGCCAGCAGTTACGACAGATATGGCTACACCTTC
NA	TRBV6-5	NA	TRBJ2-5	CASRRWGVESQYF	TGTGCCAGCAGACGGTGGGGGGTCGAGTCCCAGTACTTC
NA	TRBV18	NA	TRBJ1-6	CASSPSSYNSPLHF	TGTGCCAGCTCACCGAGCTCCTATAATTCACCCCTCCACTTT
TRBD1	TRBV11-2	NA	TRBJ2-1	CASSSSQGAYNEQFF	TGTGCCAGCAGCTCCTCGCAGGGGGCATACAATGAGCAGTTCTTC
NA	TRBV12-3/TRBV12-4	NA	TRBJ1-3	CASSHGSGNTIYF	TGTGCCAGCAGCCACGGGTCGGGAAACACCATATATTTT
TRBD1	TRBV4-1	once	TRBJ2-1	CASSQDPGQGSREQFF	TGCGCCAGCAGCCAAGATCCGGGACAGGGCTCCCGTGAGCAGTTCTTC
TRBD2	TRBV6-5	NA	TRBJ2-1	CASTRTSGSYNEQFF	TGTGCCAGCACCCGGACTAGCGGGTCCTACAATGAGCAGTTCTTC
NA	TRBV12-5	few	TRBJ1-6	CASGPIGGSPLHF	TGTGCTAGTGGACCCATCGGGGGATCACCCCTCCACTTT
NA	TRBV5-1	NA	TRBJ2-4	CASSPAQAKNIQYF	TGCGCCAGCAGCCCCGCCCAGGCCAAAAACATTCAGTACTTC